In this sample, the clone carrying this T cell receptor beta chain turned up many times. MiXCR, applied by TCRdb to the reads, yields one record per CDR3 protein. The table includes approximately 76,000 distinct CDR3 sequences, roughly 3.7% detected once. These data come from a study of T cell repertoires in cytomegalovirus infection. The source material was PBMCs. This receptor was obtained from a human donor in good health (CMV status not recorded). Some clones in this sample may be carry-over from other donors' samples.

CDR3 in DNA: TGCAGTGCCGAAGGACAGCTTCTAGAAGCTTTCTTT. This encodes CSAEGQLLEAFF. This rearrangement joins TRBV20-1 to TRBJ1-1, with a weak D call TRBD1 (6 bases). The germline V gene has CDR1 DFQATT and CDR2 SNEGSKA (reference sequence). There are 12 residues in the CDR3. Trimming removed 6 bases from V and 8 bases from J, with 16 bases in between.